This T cell receptor (beta chain) was recovered during a study of PD-1 blockade in mismatch repair-deficient tumors. Notes on the study in general: After pembrolizumab, tumor-resident clones rose rapidly, then generally contracted before radiologic responses.

Sequencing used immunoSEQ multiplex PCR; TCRdb keeps in-frame clones, though not all of them. This table holds under 50,000 clones, 65% to 80% found once. This CDR3 has 14 amino acids. CDR1 and CDR2 (germline): SSHAT, FNYEAQ (reference sequence). For this clone: Its specificity is unknown. Compared with germline, one end of the junction differs, possibly owing to a read error.

This sequence originates from an adult with mismatch repair-deficient cancer. The chain employs TRBV7-7 and TRBJ1-4, with D possibly being TRBD1 (5 bases). This specimen was PBMCs, taken before pembrolizumab treatment. The CDR3 nucleotides read TGTGCTAGCAGCCCGCCGGGACCGGGGGAAAAACTGTTTTTT. The encoded protein is CASSPPGPGEKLFF.